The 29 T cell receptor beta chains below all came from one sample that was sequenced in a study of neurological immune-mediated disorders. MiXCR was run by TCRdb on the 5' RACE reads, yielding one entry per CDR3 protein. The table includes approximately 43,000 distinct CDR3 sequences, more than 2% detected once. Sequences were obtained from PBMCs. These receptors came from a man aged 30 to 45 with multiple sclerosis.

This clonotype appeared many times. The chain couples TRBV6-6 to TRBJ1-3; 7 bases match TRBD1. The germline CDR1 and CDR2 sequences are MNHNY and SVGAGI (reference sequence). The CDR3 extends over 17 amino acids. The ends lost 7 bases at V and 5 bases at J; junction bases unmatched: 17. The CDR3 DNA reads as TGTGCCAGCATAGGGGGCGCGGAGGGGGTCGGGCGAAACACCATATATTTT. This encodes CASIGGAEGVGRNTIYF.

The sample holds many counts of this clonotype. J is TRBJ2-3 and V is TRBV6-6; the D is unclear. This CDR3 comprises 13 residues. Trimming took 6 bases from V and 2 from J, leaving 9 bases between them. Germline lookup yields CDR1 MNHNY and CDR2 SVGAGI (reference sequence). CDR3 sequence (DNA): TGTGCCAGCAGCCAGACCTTCACAGATACGCAGTATTTT. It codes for CASSQTFTDTQYF.

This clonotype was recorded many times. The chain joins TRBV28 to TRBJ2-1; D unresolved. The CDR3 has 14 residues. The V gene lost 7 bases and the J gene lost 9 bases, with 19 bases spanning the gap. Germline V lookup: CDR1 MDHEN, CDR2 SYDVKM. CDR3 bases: TGTGCCAGCACCGGCGGAAGCCCGCGCGTTGAGCAGTTCTTC. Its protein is CASTGGSPRVEQFF. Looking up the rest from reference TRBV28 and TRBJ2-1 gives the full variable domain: DVKVTQSSRYLVKRTGEKVFLECVQDMDHENMFWYRQDPGLGLRLIYFSYDVKMKEKGDIPEGYSVSREKKERFSLILESASTNQTSMYLCASTGGSPRVEQFFGPGTRLTVL.

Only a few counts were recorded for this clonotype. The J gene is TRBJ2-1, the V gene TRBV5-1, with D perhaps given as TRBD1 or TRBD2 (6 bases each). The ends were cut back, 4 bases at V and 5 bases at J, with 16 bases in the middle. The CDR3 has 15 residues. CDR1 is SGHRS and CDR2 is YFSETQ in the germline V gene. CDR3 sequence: CASSQRRGEDNEQFF. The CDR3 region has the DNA TGCGCCAGCAGCCAAAGGAGGGGGGAGGACAATGAGCAGTTCTTC.

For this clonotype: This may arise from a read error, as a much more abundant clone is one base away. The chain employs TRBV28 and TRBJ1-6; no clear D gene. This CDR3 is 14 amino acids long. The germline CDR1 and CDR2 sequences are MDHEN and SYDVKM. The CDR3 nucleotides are TGTGCCAGCAGTTTACCGTACCCTACTTCACACCTCCACTTT. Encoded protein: CASSLPYPTSHLHF.

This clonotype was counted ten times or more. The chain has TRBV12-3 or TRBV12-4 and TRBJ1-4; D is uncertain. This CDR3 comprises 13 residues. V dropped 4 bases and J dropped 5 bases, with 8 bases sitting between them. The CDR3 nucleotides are TGTGCCAGCAGTTCCCGGGTAAATGAAAAACTGTTTTTT. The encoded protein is CASSSRVNEKLFF.

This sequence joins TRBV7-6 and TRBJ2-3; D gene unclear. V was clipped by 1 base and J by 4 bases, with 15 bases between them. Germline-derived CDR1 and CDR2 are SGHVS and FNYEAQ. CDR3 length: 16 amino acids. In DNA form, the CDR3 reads TGTGCCAGCAGCTTAGGACCGACCTCTGTTTCAGATACGCAGTATTTT. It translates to CASSLGPTSVSDTQYF.

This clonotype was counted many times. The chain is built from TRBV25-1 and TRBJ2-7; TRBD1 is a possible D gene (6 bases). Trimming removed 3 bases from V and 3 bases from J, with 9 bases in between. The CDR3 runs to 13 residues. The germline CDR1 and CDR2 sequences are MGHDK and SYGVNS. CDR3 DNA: TGTGCCAGCAGTGACAGGGGCTACTACGAGCAGTACTTC. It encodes CASSDRGYYEQYF.

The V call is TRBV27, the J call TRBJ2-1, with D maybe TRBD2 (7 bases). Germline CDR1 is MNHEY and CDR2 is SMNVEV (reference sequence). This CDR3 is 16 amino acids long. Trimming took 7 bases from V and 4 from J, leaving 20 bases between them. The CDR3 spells CASTPWGLAAYNEQFF. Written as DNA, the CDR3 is TGTGCCAGCACCCCGTGGGGGCTAGCGGCTTACAATGAGCAGTTCTTC.

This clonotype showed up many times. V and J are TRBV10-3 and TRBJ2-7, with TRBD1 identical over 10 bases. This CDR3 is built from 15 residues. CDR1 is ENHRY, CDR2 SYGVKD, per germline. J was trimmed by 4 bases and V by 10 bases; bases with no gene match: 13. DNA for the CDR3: TGTGCCACCAAGGGGCCGGGACAGGGGAGGTACGAGCAGTACTTC. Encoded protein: CATKGPGQGRYEQYF.

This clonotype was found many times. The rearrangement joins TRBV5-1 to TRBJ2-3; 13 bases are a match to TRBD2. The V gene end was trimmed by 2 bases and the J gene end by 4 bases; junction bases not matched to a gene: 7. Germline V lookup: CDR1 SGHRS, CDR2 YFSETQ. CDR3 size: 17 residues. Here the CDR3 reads CASSFGLAGAGADTQYF. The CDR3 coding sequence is TGCGCCAGCAGCTTTGGACTAGCGGGAGCGGGCGCAGATACGCAGTATTTT.

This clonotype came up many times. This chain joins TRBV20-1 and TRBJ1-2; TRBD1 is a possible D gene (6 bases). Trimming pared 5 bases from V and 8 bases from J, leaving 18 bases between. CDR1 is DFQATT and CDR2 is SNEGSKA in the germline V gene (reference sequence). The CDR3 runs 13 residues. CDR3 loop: CSALDRNLGGYTF. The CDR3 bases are TGCAGTGCTCTCGACAGGAACCTGGGGGGCTACACCTTC.

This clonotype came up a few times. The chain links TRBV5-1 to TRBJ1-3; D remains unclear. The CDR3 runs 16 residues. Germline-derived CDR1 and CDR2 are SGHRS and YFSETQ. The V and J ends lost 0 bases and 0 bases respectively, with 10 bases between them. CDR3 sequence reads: CASSLEPAGSGNTIYF. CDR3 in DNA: TGCGCCAGCAGCTTGGAACCGGCAGGCTCTGGAAACACCATATATTTT.

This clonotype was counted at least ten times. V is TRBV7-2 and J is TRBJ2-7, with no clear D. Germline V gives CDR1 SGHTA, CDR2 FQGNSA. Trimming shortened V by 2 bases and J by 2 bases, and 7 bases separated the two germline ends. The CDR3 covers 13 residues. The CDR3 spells CASSLSPTYEQYF. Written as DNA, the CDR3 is TGTGCCAGCAGCTTATCCCCAACCTACGAGCAGTACTTC.

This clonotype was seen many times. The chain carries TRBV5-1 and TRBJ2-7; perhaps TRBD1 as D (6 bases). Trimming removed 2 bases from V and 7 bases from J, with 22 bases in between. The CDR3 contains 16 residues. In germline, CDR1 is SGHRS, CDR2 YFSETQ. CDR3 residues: CASSFDPGQKGREQYF. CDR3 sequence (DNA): TGCGCCAGCAGCTTTGACCCCGGACAGAAGGGTCGAGAGCAGTACTTC.

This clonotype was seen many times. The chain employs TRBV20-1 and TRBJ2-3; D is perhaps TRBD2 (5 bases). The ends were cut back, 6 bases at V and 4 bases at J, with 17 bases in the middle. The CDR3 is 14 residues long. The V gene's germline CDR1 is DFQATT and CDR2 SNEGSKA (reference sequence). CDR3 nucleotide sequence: TGCAGTGCCCATACTACCAGCGGCCCAGATACGCAGTATTTT. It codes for CSAHTTSGPDTQYF.

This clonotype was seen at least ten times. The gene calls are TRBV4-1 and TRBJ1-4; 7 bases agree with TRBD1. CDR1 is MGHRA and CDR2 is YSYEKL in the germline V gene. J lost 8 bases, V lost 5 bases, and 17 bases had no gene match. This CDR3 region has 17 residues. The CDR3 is CASSKQMRETGSEKLFF. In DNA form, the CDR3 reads TGCGCCAGCAGCAAACAAATGCGAGAGACAGGGAGCGAAAAACTGTTTTTT.

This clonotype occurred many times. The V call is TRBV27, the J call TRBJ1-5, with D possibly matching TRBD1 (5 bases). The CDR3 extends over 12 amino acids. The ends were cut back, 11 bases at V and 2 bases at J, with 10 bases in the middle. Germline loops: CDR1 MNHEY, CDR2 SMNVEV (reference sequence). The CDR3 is CASLGGNQPQHF. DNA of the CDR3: TGTGCCTCTCTAGGGGGCAATCAGCCCCAGCATTTT.

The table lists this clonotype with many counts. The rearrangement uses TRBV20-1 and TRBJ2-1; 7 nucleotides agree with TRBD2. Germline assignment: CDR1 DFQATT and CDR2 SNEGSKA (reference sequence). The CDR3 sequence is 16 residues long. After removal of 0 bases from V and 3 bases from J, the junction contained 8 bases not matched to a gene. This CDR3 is CSARDSGREIYNEQFF. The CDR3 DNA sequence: TGCAGTGCTAGAGATAGCGGGCGGGAGATCTACAATGAGCAGTTCTTC.

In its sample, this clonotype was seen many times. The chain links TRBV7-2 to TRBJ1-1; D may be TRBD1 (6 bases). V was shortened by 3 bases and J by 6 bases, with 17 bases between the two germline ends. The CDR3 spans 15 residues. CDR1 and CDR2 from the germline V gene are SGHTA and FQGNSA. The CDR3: CASSLGGRSNAEAFF. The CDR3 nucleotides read TGTGCCAGCAGCTTGGGGGGGCGAAGTAACGCTGAAGCTTTCTTT.

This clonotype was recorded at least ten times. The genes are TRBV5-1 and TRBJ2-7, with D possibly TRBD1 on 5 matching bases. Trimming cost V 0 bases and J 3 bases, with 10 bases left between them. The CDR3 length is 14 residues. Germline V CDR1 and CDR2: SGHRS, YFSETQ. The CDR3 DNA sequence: TGCGCCAGCAGCTTGGGAACAGGCAACTACGAGCAGTACTTC. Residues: CASSLGTGNYEQYF.

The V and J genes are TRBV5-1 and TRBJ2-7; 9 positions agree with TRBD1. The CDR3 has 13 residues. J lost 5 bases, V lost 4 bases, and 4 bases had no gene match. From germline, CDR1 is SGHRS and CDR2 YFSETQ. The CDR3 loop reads CASSRTGDHEQYF. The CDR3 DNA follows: TGCGCCAGCAGCCGGACAGGGGACCACGAGCAGTACTTC.

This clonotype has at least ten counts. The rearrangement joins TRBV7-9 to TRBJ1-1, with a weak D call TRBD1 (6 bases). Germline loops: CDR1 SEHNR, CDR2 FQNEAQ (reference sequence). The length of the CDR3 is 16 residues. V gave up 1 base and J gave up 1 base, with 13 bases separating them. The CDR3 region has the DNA TGTGCCAGCAGCTTAGGTGGGGCAGGGGAGAACACTGAAGCTTTCTTT. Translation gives CASSLGGAGENTEAFF.

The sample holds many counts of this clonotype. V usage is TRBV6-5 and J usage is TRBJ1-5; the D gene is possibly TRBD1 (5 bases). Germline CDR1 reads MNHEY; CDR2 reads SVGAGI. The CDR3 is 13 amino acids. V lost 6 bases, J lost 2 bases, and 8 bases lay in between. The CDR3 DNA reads TGTGCCAGCAGCCGGGGGGGCAATCAGCCCCAGCATTTT. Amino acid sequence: CASSRGGNQPQHF.

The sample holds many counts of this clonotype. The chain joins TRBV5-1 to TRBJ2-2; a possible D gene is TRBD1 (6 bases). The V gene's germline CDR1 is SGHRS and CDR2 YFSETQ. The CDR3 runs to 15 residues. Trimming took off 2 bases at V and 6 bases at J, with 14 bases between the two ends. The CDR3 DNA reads TGCGCCAGCAGCTTAGACTCCGGGACATCCGGGGAGCTGTTTTTT. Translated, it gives CASSLDSGTSGELFF.

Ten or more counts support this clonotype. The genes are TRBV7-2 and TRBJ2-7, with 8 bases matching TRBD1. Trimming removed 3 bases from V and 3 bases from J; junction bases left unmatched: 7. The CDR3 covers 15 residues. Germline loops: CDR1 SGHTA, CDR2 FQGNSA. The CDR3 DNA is TGTGCCAGCAGCTTCTTTGGGACAGGTGACTACGAGCAGTACTTC. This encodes CASSFFGTGDYEQYF.

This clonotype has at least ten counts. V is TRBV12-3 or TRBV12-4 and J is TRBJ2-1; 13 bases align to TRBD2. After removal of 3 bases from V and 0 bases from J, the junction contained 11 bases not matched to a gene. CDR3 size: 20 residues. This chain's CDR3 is CASSFLLTSGRSSSYNEQFF. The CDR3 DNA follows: TGTGCCAGCAGTTTCCTCCTGACTAGCGGGAGGTCGAGCTCCTACAATGAGCAGTTCTTC.

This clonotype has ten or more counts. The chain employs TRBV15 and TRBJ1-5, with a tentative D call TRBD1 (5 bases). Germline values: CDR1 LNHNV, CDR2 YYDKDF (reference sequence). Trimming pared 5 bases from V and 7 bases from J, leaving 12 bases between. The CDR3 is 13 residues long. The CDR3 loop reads CATSGGVEQPQHF. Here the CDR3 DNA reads TGTGCCACCAGCGGGGGGGTAGAGCAGCCCCAGCATTTT.

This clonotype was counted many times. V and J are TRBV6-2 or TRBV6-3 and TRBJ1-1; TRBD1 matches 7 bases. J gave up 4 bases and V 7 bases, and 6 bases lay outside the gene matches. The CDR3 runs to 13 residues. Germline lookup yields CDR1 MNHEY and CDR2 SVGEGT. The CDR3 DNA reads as TGTGCCAGCAACAGACAGGGAAGCACTGAAGCTTTCTTT. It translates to CASNRQGSTEAFF.